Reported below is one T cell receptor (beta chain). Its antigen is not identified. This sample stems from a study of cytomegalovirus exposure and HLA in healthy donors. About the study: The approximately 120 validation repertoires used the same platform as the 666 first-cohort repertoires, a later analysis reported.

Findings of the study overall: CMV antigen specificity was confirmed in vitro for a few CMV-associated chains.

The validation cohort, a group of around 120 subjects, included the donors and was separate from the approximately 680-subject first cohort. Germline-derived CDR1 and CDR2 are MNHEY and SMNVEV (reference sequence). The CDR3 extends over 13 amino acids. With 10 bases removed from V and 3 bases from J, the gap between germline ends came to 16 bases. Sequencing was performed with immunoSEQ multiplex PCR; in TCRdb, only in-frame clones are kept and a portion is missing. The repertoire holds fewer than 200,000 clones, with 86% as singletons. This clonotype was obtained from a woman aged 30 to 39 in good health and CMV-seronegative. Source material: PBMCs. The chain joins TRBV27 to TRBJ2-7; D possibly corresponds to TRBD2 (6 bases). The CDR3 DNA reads TGTGCCACCTGGGGCGGGACTGACTACGAGCAGTACTTC. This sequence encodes CATWGGTDYEQYF.